This T cell receptor (beta chain) was captured in a study of blood T cell repertoires in COVID-19. Study background: Samples came from the United States, Italy and Spain, spanning acute and convalescent COVID-19. Sources were T cells, B-cell-depleted T cells, or PBMCs; the material itself was cDNA or gDNA.

Germline CDR1 MNHNS, CDR2 SASEGT. The CDR3 extends over 15 amino acids. Trimming cost V 0 bases and J 3 bases, with 12 bases left between them. Authors' methods: Reference gene primers were amplified, and this amplification served to estimate nucleated cell counts. Sequencing was performed with immunoSEQ multiplex PCR; in TCRdb, only in-frame clones are kept and a portion is missing. The V and J calls and clone size come from that table; D and trimming were worked out from the DNA. The sample holds over 200,000 clones, approximately 91% seen once. This sequence joins TRBV6-1 and TRBJ2-7; D perhaps matches TRBD1 (6 bases). The sample consisted of peripheral blood. The source of this sequence is a man in his fifties or sixties who had recovered from COVID-19. CDR3: CASSEAGTWIYEQYF. CDR3 in DNA: TGTGCCAGCAGTGAAGCTGGGACATGGATCTACGAGCAGTACTTC.